Sequencing of this T cell receptor (beta chain) was carried out in a study of T cells in Graves' hyperthyroidism and ophthalmopathy. Graves' hyperthyroidism was deemed stable absent ophthalmopathy progression within 18 months. This clonotype was picked up many times. Germline values: CDR1 SGHTA, CDR2 FQGNSA. The V gene lost 3 bases and the J gene lost 4 bases, with 16 bases spanning the gap. The CDR3 has 15 residues. The investigators amplified TCR beta CDR3 regions from RNA transcripts. First-round RT-PCR with HTBI primers amplified the TCR CDR3 region. Using its own MiXCR run on the multiplex PCR reads, TCRdb lists one record per CDR3 protein. This sample has nearly 750,000 distinct CDR3 sequences, with around a third found just once.

V is TRBV7-2 and J is TRBJ2-7, with D possibly TRBD2 on 6 matching bases. The sample was blood. The TCR sequence derives from a woman aged 40 to 50 with Graves' hyperthyroidism. The CDR3 coding sequence is TGTGCCAGCAGCTTTCGTTCTAGCGCGAAGTACGAGCAGTACTTC. The encoded protein is CASSFRSSAKYEQYF.